In its sample, the clone carrying this TCR beta chain was seen many times. This entry is derived from a study of shared clonotypes between healthy human individuals. This CDR3 comprises 15 residues. Germline V gene lookup returns CDR1 MGHRA and CDR2 YSYEKL. V was cut by 1 base and J by 4 bases, with 13 bases left in between. Healthy HIV-negative adults with no recent acute infections or vaccinations were recruited as donors. Profiling relied on immunoSEQ multiplex PCR, and the TCRdb table lists in-frame clones only, not all of them. The profile shows about 1.1 million clones, 75% to 85% of them singletons.

This TCR derives from a man aged 18 to 30 in good health. Some clones in this sample may be carry-over from other donors' samples. V and J are TRBV4-1 and TRBJ1-1; possible D gene TRBD1, 6 bases. Sequences were obtained from memory CD4+ T cells from PBMCs. The subset: CD45RA-negative fraction. CDR3 region: CASSQGQQGFTEAFF. The CDR3 DNA reads as TGCGCCAGCAGCCAAGGTCAGCAGGGGTTCACTGAAGCTTTCTTT.